This entry is about one T cell receptor (beta chain). The data belong to a study of control samples from healthy donors and cancer patients. Assay: immunoSEQ multiplex PCR; the TCRdb copy retains only in-frame clones and omits some. This sample has around 250,000 clones, with about four fifths found just once. The sequence came from a woman aged 60 to 75 with lung cancer. Sample: PBMCs.

The CDR3 DNA sequence: TGTGCCAGCAGTGGTCAGGGGGTAGAGCCCCAGCATTTT. This gives the protein CASSGQGVEPQHF. The chain links TRBV2 to TRBJ1-5; TRBD1 agrees at 7 bases. The germline V gene has CDR1 SNHLY and CDR2 FYNNEI. The length of the CDR3 is 13 residues. Germline trimming cut 4 bases from V and 8 bases from J; bases unmatched to any gene: 5.